The clone carrying this T cell receptor beta chain was detected ten times or more. The antigen remains unidentified. Germline CDR1 MNHNS, CDR2 SASEGT. CDR3 size: 15 residues. V dropped 4 bases and J dropped 4; count of bases not matched to a gene: 10. Quantitative 5'-RACE with molecular barcodes was used to make the TCR beta libraries. TCRdb called the 5' RACE reads again in MiXCR, with one record for every CDR3 protein. The table includes approximately 250,000 distinct CDR3 sequences, under 30% detected once. The sample belongs to a study of CD8 T cells in ankylosing spondylitis. Study-level results: Blood of patients with ankylosing spondylitis appeared to be characterized by a TCR beta motif of about 8 highly homologous variants. Reactive arthritis synovial fluid and blood previously showed some of these motif variants. Disease-linked clones bore a CD8+ phenotype and were relatively rare in peripheral blood.

The sequence was obtained from a male donor with ankylosing spondylitis or in good health (not recorded which). Specimen: blood, either unsorted or a sorted T cell fraction (not recorded which). The genes are TRBV6-1 and TRBJ2-7; 7 bases fit TRBD1. CDR3 nucleotide sequence: TGTGCCAGCAGTGGCGGCAGGGGGACGCCTTACGAGCAGTACTTC. This translates into CASSGGRGTPYEQYF.